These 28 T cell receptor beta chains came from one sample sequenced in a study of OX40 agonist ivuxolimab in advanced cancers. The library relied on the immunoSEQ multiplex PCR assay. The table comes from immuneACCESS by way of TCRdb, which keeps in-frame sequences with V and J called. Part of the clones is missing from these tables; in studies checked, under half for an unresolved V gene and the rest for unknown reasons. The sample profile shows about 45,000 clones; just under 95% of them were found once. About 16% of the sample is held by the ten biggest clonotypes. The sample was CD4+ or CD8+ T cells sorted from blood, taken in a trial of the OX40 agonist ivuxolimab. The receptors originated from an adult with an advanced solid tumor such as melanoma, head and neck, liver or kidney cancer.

CDR3 amino acids: CASSQSPDRGSYNEQFF. CDR3 DNA: TGCGCCAGCAGCCAAAGCCCTGACAGGGGCTCCTACAATGAGCAGTTCTTC. The chain recombines TRBV4-1 with TRBJ2-1; TRBD1 agrees at 8 bases. CDR3 length: 17 amino acids. Losses at the gene ends were 2 bases for V and 0 bases for J; bases not matched to a gene: 6. Per germline, CDR1 MGHRA and CDR2 YSYEKL.

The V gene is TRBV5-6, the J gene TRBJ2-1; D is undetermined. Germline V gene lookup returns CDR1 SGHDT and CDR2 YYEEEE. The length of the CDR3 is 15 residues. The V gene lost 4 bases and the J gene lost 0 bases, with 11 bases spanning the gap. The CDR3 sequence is CASSPSTSSYNEQFF. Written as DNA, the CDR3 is TGTGCCAGCAGCCCCTCGACGAGCTCCTACAATGAGCAGTTCTTC. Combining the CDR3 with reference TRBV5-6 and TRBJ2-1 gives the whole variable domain DAGVTQSPTHLIKTRGQQVTLRCSPKSGHDTVSWYQQALGQGPQFIFQYYEEEERQRGNFPDRFSGHQFPNYSSELNVNALLLGDSALYLCASSPSTSSYNEQFFGPGTRLTVL.

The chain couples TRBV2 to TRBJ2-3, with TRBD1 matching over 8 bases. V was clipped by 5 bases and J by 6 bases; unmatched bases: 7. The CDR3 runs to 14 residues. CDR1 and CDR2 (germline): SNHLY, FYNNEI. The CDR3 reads CASSITGGGDTQYF. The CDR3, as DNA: TGTGCCAGCAGTATAACAGGGGGTGGGGATACGCAGTATTTT. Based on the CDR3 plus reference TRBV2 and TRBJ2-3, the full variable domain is EPEVTQTPSHQVTQMGQEVILRCVPISNHLYFYWYRQILGQKVEFLVSFYNNEISEKSEIFDDQFSVERPDGSNFTLKIRSTKLEDSAMYFCASSITGGGDTQYFGPGTRLTVL.

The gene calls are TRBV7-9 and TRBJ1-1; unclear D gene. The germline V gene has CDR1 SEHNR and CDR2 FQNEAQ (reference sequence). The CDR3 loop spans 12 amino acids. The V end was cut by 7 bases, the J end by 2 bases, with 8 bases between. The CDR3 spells CASTFLNTEAFF. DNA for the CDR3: TGTGCCAGCACCTTCCTAAACACTGAAGCTTTCTTT.

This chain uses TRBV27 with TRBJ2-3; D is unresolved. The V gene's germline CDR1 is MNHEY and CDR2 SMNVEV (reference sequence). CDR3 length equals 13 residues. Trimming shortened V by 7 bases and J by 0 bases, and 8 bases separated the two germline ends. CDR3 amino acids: CASTRRSTDTQYF. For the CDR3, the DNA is TGTGCCAGCACTCGGCGGAGCACAGATACGCAGTATTTT.

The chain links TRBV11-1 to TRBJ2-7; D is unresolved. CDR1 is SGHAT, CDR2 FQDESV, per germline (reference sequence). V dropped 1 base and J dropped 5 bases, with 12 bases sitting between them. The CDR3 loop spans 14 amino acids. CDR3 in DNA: TGTGCCAGCAGCTTAGAGTTGTCTGAAGACGAGCAGTACTTC. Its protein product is CASSLELSEDEQYF.

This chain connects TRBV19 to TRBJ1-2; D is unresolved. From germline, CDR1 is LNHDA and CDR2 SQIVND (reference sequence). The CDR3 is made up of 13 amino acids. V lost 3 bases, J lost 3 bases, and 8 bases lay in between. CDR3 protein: CASSITPDYGYTF. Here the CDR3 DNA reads TGTGCCAGTAGTATTACCCCCGACTATGGCTACACCTTC.

DNA of the CDR3: TGTGCCAGCAGCTTAGCGGCGGGATCGTACTACGAGCAGTACTTC. Amino acids: CASSLAAGSYYEQYF. The rearrangement links TRBV7-2 to TRBJ2-7; the D gene is possibly TRBD2 (6 bases). Per germline, CDR1 SGHTA and CDR2 FQGNSA. The CDR3 is made up of 15 amino acids. Trimming removed 0 bases from V and 3 bases from J, with 12 bases in between.

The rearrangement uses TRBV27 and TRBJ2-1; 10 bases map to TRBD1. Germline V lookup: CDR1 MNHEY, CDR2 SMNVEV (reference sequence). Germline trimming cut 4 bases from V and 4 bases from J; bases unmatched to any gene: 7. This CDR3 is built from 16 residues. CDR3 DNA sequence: TGTGCCAGCAGTTCCCCGGGACAGGGGACTTACAATGAGCAGTTCTTC. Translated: CASSSPGQGTYNEQFF.

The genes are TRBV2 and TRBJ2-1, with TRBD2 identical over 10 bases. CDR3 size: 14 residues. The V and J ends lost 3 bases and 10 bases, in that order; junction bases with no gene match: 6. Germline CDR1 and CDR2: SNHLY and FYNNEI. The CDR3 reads CASSEALAGDEQFF. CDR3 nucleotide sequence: TGTGCCAGCAGTGAGGCGCTAGCGGGAGACGAGCAGTTCTTC.

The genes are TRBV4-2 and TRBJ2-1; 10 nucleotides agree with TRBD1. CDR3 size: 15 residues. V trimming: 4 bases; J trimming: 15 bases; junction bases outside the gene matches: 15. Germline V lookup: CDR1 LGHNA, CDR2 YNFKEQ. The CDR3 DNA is TGTGCCAGCAGCCTCGTAGTCACTTTGGGACAGGGGCTGTTCTTC. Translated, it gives CASSLVVTLGQGLFF.

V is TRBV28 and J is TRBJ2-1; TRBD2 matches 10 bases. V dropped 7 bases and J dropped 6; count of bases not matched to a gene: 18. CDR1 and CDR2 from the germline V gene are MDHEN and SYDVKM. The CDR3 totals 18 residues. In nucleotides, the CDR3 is TGTGCCAGCAAGCTAGGGTCGCTAGCGGGAGACCGACGCAATGAGCAGTTCTTC. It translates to CASKLGSLAGDRRNEQFF.

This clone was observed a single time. CDR3 sequence reads: CASTILAGEANEQFF. The CDR3, as DNA: TGTGCCAGCACCATATTAGCGGGAGAGGCGAATGAGCAGTTCTTC. The rearrangement joins TRBV6-5 to TRBJ2-1, with 9 bases aligning to TRBD2. Germline assignment: CDR1 MNHEY and CDR2 SVGAGI. The CDR3 is 15 amino acids. J gave up 7 bases and V 7 bases, and 11 bases lay outside the gene matches.

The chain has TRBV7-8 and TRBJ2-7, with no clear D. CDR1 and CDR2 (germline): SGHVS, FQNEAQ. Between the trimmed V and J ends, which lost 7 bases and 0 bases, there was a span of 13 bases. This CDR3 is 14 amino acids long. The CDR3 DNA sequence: TGTGCCAGCACCAATCCAGGTAGCTCCTACGAGCAGTACTTC. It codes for CASTNPGSSYEQYF.

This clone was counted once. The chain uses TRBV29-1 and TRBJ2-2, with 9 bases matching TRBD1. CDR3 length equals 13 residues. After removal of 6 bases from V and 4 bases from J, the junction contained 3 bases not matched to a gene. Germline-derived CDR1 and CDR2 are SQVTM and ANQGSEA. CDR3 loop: CSVGTGSTGELFF. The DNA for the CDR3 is TGCAGCGTGGGGACAGGGTCCACCGGGGAGCTGTTTTTT.

DNA for the CDR3: TGTGCCAGCAGCTCCCATAGGGGGGGAGAGGAGACCCAGTACTTC. Translating gives CASSSHRGGEETQYF. This chain uses TRBV9 with TRBJ2-5, with D possibly TRBD2 on 7 matching bases. V dropped 4 bases and J dropped 5 bases, with 18 bases sitting between them. The CDR3 length is 15 residues. The germline CDR1 and CDR2 sequences are SGDLS and YYNGEE.

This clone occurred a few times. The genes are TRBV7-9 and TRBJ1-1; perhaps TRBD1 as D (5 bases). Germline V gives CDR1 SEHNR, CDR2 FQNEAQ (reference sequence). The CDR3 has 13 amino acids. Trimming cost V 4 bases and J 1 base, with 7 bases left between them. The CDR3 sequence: CASSWGSNTEAFF. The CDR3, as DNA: TGTGCCAGCAGCTGGGGCTCGAACACTGAAGCTTTCTTT.

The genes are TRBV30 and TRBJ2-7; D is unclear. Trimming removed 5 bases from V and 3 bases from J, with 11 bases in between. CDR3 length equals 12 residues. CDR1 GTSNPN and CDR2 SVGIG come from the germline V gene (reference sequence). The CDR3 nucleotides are TGTGCCTGGGGGCCACAGAGCTACGAGCAGTACTTC. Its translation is CAWGPQSYEQYF. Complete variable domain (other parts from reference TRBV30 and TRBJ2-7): SQTIHQWPATLVQPVGSPLSLECTVEGTSNPNLYWYRQAAGRGLQLLFYSVGIGQISSEVPQNLSASRPQDRQFILSSKKLLLSDSGFYLCAWGPQSYEQYFGPGTRLTVT.

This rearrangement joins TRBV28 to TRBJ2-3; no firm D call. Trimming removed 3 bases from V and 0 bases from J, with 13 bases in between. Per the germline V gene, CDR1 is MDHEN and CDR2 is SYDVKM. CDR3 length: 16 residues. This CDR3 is CASSFIKSTSTDTQYF. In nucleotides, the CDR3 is TGTGCCAGCAGTTTCATAAAGTCAACTAGCACAGATACGCAGTATTTT. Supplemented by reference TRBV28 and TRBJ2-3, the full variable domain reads DVKVTQSSRYLVKRTGEKVFLECVQDMDHENMFWYRQDPGLGLRLIYFSYDVKMKEKGDIPEGYSVSREKKERFSLILESASTNQTSMYLCASSFIKSTSTDTQYFGPGTRLTVL.

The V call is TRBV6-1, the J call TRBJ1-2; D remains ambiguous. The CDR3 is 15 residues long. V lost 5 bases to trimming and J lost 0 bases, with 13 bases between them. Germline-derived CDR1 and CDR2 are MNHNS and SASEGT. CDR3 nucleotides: TGTGCCAGCAGTCCCGTACACGGTCCTAACTATGGCTACACCTTC. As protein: CASSPVHGPNYGYTF.

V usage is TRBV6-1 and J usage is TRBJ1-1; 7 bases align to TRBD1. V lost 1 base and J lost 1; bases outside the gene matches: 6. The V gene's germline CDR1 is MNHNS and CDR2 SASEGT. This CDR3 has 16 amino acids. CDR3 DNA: TGTGCCAGCAGTGAAGAAGGGGGCCAAGGGAACACTGAAGCTTTCTTT. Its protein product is CASSEEGGQGNTEAFF.

In DNA form, the CDR3 reads TGCGCCAGCAGTGACGGAGCGGGACAAGAGACCCAGTACTTC. It encodes CASSDGAGQETQYF. J is TRBJ2-5 and V is TRBV10-2, with TRBD2 identical over 7 bases. Germline CDR1 is WSHSY and CDR2 is SAAADI. The CDR3 loop spans 14 amino acids. Trimming cost V 3 bases and J 2 bases; bases outside gene matches: 3.

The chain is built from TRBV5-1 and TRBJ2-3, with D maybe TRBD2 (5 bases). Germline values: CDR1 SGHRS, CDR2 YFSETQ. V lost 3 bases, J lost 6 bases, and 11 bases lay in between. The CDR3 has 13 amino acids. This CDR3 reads CASSSTGGDTQYF. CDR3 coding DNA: TGCGCCAGCAGCTCGACCGGCGGGGATACGCAGTATTTT.

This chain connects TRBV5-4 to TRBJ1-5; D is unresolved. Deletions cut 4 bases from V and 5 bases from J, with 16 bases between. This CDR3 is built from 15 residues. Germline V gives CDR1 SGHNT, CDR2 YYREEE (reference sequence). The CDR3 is CASSPEDWVYQPQHF. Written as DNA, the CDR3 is TGTGCCAGCAGCCCGGAGGATTGGGTTTATCAGCCCCAGCATTTT.

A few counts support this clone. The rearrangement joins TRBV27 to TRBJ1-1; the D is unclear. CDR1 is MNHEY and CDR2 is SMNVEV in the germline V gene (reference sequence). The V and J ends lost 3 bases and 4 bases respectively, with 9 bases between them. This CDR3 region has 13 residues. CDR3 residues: CASSLMAGTEAFF. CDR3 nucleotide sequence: TGTGCCAGCAGTTTGATGGCGGGCACTGAAGCTTTCTTT.

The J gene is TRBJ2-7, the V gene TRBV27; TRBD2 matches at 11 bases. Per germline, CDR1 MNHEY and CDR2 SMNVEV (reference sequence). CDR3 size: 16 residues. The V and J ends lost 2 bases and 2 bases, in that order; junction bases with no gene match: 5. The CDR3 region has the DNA TGTGCCAGCAGTTTAGGTTGGGGACTAGCGGCCTACGAGCAGTACTTC. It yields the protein CASSLGWGLAAYEQYF.

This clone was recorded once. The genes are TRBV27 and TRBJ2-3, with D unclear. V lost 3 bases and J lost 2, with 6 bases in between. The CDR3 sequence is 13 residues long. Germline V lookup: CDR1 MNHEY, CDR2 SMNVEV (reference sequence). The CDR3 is CASSLILTDTQYF. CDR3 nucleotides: TGTGCCAGCAGTTTGATCCTCACAGATACGCAGTATTTT.

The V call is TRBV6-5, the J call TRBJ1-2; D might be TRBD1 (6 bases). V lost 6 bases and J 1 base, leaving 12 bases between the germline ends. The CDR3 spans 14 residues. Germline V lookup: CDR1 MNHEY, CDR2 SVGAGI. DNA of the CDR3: TGTGCCAGCAGGTCGGGGGGGCTTAACTATGGCTACACCTTC. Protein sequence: CASRSGGLNYGYTF.